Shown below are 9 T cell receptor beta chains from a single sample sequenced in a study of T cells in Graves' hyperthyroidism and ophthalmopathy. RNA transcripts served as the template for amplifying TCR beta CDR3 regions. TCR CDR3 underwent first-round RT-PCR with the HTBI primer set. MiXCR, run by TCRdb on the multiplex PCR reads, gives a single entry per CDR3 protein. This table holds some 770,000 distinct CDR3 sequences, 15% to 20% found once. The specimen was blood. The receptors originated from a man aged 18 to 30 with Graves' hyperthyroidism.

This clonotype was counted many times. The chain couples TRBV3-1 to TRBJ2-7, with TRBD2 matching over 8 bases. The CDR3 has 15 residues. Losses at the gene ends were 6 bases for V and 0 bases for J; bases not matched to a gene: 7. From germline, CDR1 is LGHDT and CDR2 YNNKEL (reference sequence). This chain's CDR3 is CASSPYGGGSYEQYF. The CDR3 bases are TGTGCCAGCAGTCCGTACGGGGGGGGCTCCTACGAGCAGTACTTC.

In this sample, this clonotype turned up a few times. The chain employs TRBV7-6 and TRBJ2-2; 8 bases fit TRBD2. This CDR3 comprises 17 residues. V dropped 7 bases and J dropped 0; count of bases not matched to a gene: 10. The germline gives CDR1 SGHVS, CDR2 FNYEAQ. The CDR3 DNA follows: TGTGCCAGCAAGCGGGTGTCGGGAGGGCCGAACACCGGGGAGCTGTTTTTT. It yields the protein CASKRVSGGPNTGELFF.

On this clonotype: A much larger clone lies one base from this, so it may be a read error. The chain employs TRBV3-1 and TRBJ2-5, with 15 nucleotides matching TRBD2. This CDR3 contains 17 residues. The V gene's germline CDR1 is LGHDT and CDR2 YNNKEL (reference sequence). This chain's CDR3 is CASSQRTSGRATETQHF. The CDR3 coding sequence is TGTGCCAGCAGCCAACGGACTAGCGGGAGGGCCACGGAGACCCAGCACTTC.

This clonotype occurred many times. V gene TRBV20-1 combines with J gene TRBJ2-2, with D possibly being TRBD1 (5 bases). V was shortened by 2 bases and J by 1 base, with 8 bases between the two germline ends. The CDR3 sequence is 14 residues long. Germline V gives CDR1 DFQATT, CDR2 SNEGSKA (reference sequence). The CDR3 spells CSARPGQNTGELFF. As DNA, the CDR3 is TGCAGTGCTAGACCAGGACAGAACACCGGGGAGCTGTTTTTT.

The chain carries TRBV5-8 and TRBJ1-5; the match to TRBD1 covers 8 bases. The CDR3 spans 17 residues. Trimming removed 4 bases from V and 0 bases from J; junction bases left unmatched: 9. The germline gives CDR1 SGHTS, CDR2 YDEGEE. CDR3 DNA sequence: TGTGCCAGCAGCGAAAGGACAGGGCCCTATAGCAATCAGCCCCAGCATTTT. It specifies CASSERTGPYSNQPQHF.

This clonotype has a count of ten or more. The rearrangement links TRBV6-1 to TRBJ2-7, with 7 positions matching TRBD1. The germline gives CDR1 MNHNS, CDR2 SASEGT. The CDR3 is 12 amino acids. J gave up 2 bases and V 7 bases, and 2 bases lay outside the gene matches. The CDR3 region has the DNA TGTGCCAGCATTCAGGGGGCCTACGAGCAGTACTTC. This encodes CASIQGAYEQYF.

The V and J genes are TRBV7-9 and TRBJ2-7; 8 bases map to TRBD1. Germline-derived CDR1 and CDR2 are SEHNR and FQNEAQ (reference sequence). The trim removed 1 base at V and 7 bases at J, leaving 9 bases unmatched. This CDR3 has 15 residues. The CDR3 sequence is CASSLDGQGIREQYF. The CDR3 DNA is TGTGCCAGCAGCTTAGACGGACAGGGTATAAGGGAGCAGTACTTC.

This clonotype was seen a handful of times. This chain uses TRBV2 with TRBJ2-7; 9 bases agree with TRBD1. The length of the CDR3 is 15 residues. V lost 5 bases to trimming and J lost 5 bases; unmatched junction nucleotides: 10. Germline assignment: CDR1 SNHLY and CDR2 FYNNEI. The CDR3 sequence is CASSYTGQGPNEQYF. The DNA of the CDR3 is TGTGCCAGCAGTTACACGGGACAGGGCCCCAACGAGCAGTACTTC.

The CDR3 sequence is CSALRKDHPYNEQFF. The CDR3 nucleotides are TGCAGTGCTCTCCGGAAGGACCACCCCTACAATGAGCAGTTCTTC. The chain employs TRBV20-1 and TRBJ2-1, with unresolved D. CDR1 and CDR2 (germline): DFQATT, SNEGSKA (reference sequence). CDR3 length: 15 amino acids. Trimming removed 5 bases at V and 2 bases at J, with 16 bases between.